The clone carrying this T cell receptor beta chain was observed at least ten times. Antigen: not known. The data were obtained in a study of post-analysis software for immune sequencing data. Study-wide findings and caveats: Patients showed TRBV5-6, TRBV5-1 and TRBV20-1 among a handful of TRBV segments more frequent than in controls. Controls significantly exceeded multiple sclerosis patients in normalized Chao1 diversity.

This CDR3 has 11 residues. Germline assignment: CDR1 DFQATT and CDR2 SNEGSKA (reference sequence). The ends were cut back, 1 base at V and 5 bases at J, with 5 bases in the middle. Sequencing libraries made from TCR beta cDNA carried unique molecular identifiers. MiXCR was run by TCRdb on the PCR reads, yielding one entry per CDR3 protein. The table records about 200,000 distinct CDR3 sequences, 29% of them present only once. The TCR sequence derives from a girl aged 2-17 years with multiple sclerosis. The V gene is TRBV20-1, the J gene TRBJ2-5; unclear D gene. The sequencing sample was made of blood. CDR3 DNA sequence: TGCAGTGCTAGAGCTAAGGAGACCCAGTACTTC. Encoded protein: CSARAKETQYF.